Listed here are 17 T cell receptor beta chains from one sample, sequenced in a study of technical replicates of blood from a handful of donors. The protocol was immunoSEQ multiplex PCR, while the TCRdb copy is restricted to in-frame clones and leaves out a portion. The table has some 60,000 clones, approximately 87% seen once. Sequenced sample: PBMCs. The receptors were gathered from a human donor in good health. Some clones in this sample may be carry-over from other donors' samples.

The chain has TRBV6-1 and TRBJ2-5; possible D gene TRBD2, 7 bases. There are 14 residues in the CDR3. Per the germline V gene, CDR1 is MNHNS and CDR2 is SASEGT. V was cut by 2 bases and J by 13 bases, with 20 bases left in between. This chain's CDR3 is CASSESLGRGALYF. In nucleotides, the CDR3 is TGTGCCAGCAGTGAATCCCTCGGACGGGGGGCCTTGTACTTC.

This sequence joins TRBV4-1 and TRBJ1-2, with D tentatively TRBD1 (6 bases). This CDR3 region has 17 residues. Per the germline V gene, CDR1 is MGHRA and CDR2 is YSYEKL. V gave up 1 base and J gave up 8 bases, with 23 bases separating them. The CDR3 DNA is TGCGCCAGCAGCCAAGCCGTGAATAACAGGGAGCGTCGGGGCTACACCTTC. This gives the protein CASSQAVNNRERRGYTF.

The chain is built from TRBV7-9 and TRBJ1-5, with 9 bases identical to TRBD1. Per the germline V gene, CDR1 is SEHNR and CDR2 is FQNEAQ (reference sequence). The trim removed 5 bases at V and 2 bases at J, leaving 4 bases unmatched. This CDR3 region has 15 residues. DNA of the CDR3: TGTGCCAGCAGCGTGGACAGGGGCGGCAATCAGCCCCAGCATTTT. It encodes CASSVDRGGNQPQHF. The full variable domain, rest sourced from reference TRBV7-9 and TRBJ1-5, is DTGVSQNPRHKITKRGQNVTFRCDPISEHNRLYWYRQTLGQGPEFLTYFQNEAQLEKSRLLSDRFSAERPKGSFSTLEIQRTEQGDSAMYLCASSVDRGGNQPQHFGDGTRLSIL.

The chain employs TRBV6-4 and TRBJ2-5; 10 bases match TRBD2. Germline trimming cut 0 bases from V and 1 base from J; bases unmatched to any gene: 5. Germline CDR1 and CDR2: MRHNA and SNTAGT. The CDR3 extends over 17 amino acids. The CDR3 spells CASSDSEREGSQETQYF. In nucleotides, the CDR3 is TGTGCCAGCAGTGACTCTGAGCGGGAGGGTTCCCAAGAGACCCAGTACTTC.

This clone was observed once. This chain joins TRBV6-5 and TRBJ1-1; TRBD1 might be the D (5 bases). The CDR3 totals 14 residues. The V end lost 6 bases, the J end lost 1 base, and 12 bases lay between the germline ends. Germline CDR1 is MNHEY and CDR2 is SVGAGI. The CDR3 reads CASSYQGKNTEAFF. As DNA, the CDR3 is TGTGCCAGCAGCTACCAGGGTAAGAACACTGAAGCTTTCTTT.

The V and J genes are TRBV5-4 and TRBJ1-6; 9 nucleotides agree with TRBD1. The germline gives CDR1 SGHNT, CDR2 YYREEE (reference sequence). V was clipped by 4 bases and J by 7 bases; unmatched bases: 3. This CDR3 region has 14 residues. The chain's CDR3 is CASSPDRGNSPLHF. The CDR3 nucleotides are TGTGCCAGCAGCCCGGACAGGGGCAATTCACCCCTCCACTTT.

The chain is built from TRBV7-6 and TRBJ1-1, with unresolved D. V was cut by 1 base and J by 0 bases, with 18 bases left in between. This CDR3 is 18 amino acids long. Germline V gene sequence: CDR1 SGHVS, CDR2 FNYEAQ. The CDR3 nucleotides are TGTGCCAGCAGCTTAGGGAAGTGGGCACATGGAATGAACACTGAAGCTTTCTTT. This translates into CASSLGKWAHGMNTEAFF.

This clone appeared a single time. The chain recombines TRBV5-1 with TRBJ2-5; 11 positions match TRBD2. This CDR3 has 16 amino acids. The V gene end was trimmed by 3 bases and the J gene end by 4 bases; junction bases not matched to a gene: 8. Looked up from germline, CDR1 is SGHRS and CDR2 is YFSETQ. The CDR3 is CASSWGSGGASETQYF. CDR3 bases: TGCGCCAGCAGCTGGGGTAGCGGGGGGGCCTCAGAGACCCAGTACTTC.

The V gene is TRBV30, the J gene TRBJ1-1, with D tentatively TRBD1 (6 bases). The CDR3 contains 15 residues. Germline CDR1 reads GTSNPN; CDR2 reads SVGIG (reference sequence). V was clipped by 1 base and J by 0 bases, with 12 bases between them. The CDR3 here is CAWSGGTNMNTEAFF. In DNA form, the CDR3 reads TGTGCCTGGAGTGGGGGGACAAACATGAACACTGAAGCTTTCTTT.

The chain employs TRBV29-1 and TRBJ2-5, with 7 bases matching TRBD2. Trimming removed 1 base from V and 3 bases from J; junction bases left unmatched: 2. This CDR3 spans 13 amino acids. CDR1 and CDR2 from the germline V gene are SQVTM and ANQGSEA. The CDR3 protein is CSVEGLAEETQYF. The CDR3 region has the DNA TGCAGCGTTGAAGGTCTAGCGGAAGAGACCCAGTACTTC.

The J gene is TRBJ2-2, the V gene TRBV5-1; 7 nucleotides match TRBD1. The CDR3 contains 15 residues. Germline V CDR1 and CDR2: SGHRS, YFSETQ. The junction had 2 bases not matched to a gene; V was cut back by 3 bases and J by 0 bases. This CDR3 is CASSSGTANTGELFF. The CDR3 DNA follows: TGCGCCAGCAGCTCCGGGACAGCGAACACCGGGGAGCTGTTTTTT.

The V call is TRBV5-1, the J call TRBJ1-2; D gene uncertain. Between the trimmed V and J ends, which lost 0 bases and 8 bases, there was a span of 8 bases. The CDR3 length is 12 residues. Looked up from germline, CDR1 is SGHRS and CDR2 is YFSETQ. The CDR3 here is CASSLGVGGYTF. CDR3 nucleotides: TGCGCCAGCAGCTTGGGGGTGGGCGGCTACACCTTC.

For the CDR3, the DNA is TGCGCCAGCAGCCAAGTTCACCAGGGGTCAGACACCGGGGAGCTGTTTTTT. Its translation: CASSQVHQGSDTGELFF. The chain has TRBV4-3 and TRBJ2-2; possibly TRBD1 for D (6 bases). V lost 1 base and J lost 3, with 15 bases in between. Germline lookup yields CDR1 LGHNA and CDR2 YSLEER. CDR3 size: 17 residues.

Concerning this clone itself: One junction end disagrees with the germline gene, perhaps due to a read error. This sequence joins TRBV7-9 and TRBJ2-1; no reliable D call. CDR3 size: 14 residues. Germline lookup yields CDR1 SEHNR and CDR2 FQNEAQ (reference sequence). The CDR3 nucleotides are TGTGCCAGCAGCTTAGCTGGCTCCAACAATGAGCAGTTCTTC. As protein: CASSLAGSNNEQFF. The full variable domain, in which reference TRBV7-9 and TRBJ2-1 provide the parts outside the CDR3, is DTGVSQNPRHKITKRGQNVTFRCDPISEHNRLYWYRQTLGQGPEFLTYFQNEAQLEKSRLLSDRFSAERPKGSFSTLEIQRTEQGDSAMYLCASSLAGSNNEQFFGPGTRLTVL.

The chain is built from TRBV7-8 and TRBJ1-5; possibly TRBD1 for D (5 bases). This CDR3 contains 15 residues. Germline CDR1 reads SGHVS; CDR2 reads FQNEAQ. V was shortened by 4 bases and J by 9 bases, with 19 bases between the two germline ends. The CDR3 coding sequence is TGTGCCAGCAGCTCGACTAGGGGTATTAACGGGCCCCAGCATTTT. This gives the protein CASSSTRGINGPQHF.

This chain links TRBV15 with TRBJ2-1; 10 bases are a match to TRBD2. Germline lookup yields CDR1 LNHNV and CDR2 YYDKDF (reference sequence). Germline trimming cut 2 bases from V and 1 base from J; bases unmatched to any gene: 2. The CDR3 consists of 16 residues. This chain's CDR3 is CATSRISGGSYNEQFF. For the CDR3, the DNA is TGTGCCACCAGCAGAATTAGCGGGGGGTCCTACAATGAGCAGTTCTTC.

This clone has a single count. The J gene is TRBJ2-3, the V gene TRBV4-1; no definite D call. The CDR3 is 14 residues long. Looked up from germline, CDR1 is MGHRA and CDR2 is YSYEKL. Trimming took 1 base from V and 3 from J, leaving 8 bases between them. The CDR3 sequence: CASSQGARTDTQYF. As DNA, the CDR3 is TGCGCCAGCAGCCAAGGGGCCAGGACAGATACGCAGTATTTT.